The present T cell receptor (beta chain) was sequenced within a study of cytomegalovirus exposure and HLA in healthy donors. Overall study: The 100 million to 120 million unique TCR beta sequences, from about 179 million T cells, were found by an earlier analysis.

PCR was performed using 60 Vbeta and 13 Jbeta primers. Only in-frame clones appear in the TCRdb table, and some are missing; sequencing was by immunoSEQ multiplex PCR. The data contain some 130,000 clones, approximately 75% of them singletons. Broader study findings: For cytomegalovirus status, the classifier reportedly gave diagnoses with high specificity and sensitivity. While the bulk of TCR sequences proved rare, some public TCRs turned up in many donors. Upon later analysis, HLA-associated TCR beta chains proved more clonally expanded than other, equally common chains.

The CDR3 has 14 amino acids. Germline CDR1 KGHSH, CDR2 LQKENI. With 2 bases removed from V and 3 bases from J, the gap between germline ends came to 11 bases. As for this clone: Antigen: not known.

V is TRBV18 and J is TRBJ2-7, with D uncertain. Sequenced sample: PBMCs. This clonotype was sampled from a man aged 50 to 59 in good health and CMV-seropositive. CDR3 bases: TGTGCCAGCTCACCAGAGTCGGTTCTCTACGAGCAGTACTTC. Translation: CASSPESVLYEQYF.